This T cell receptor (beta chain) was found in a study of cytomegalovirus exposure and HLA in healthy donors. With V trimmed by 5 bases and J by 0 bases, 2 bases remained unmatched. There are 14 residues in the CDR3. Per the germline V gene, CDR1 is GTSNPN and CDR2 is SVGIG (reference sequence). With 60 Vbeta and 13 Jbeta primers, the PCR was carried out. Measured with immunoSEQ multiplex PCR; TCRdb has only the in-frame clones, and not every one. The sample lists approximately 190,000 clones; 82% were seen once. The chain couples TRBV30 to TRBJ2-1, with 9 bases fitting TRBD2. The sequenced sample consisted of PBMCs. The receptor comes from a woman aged 18-29 years in good health and CMV-seronegative. The CDR3 is CAWDSGGSYNEQFF. The CDR3 bases are TGTGCCTGGGATAGCGGGGGCTCCTACAATGAGCAGTTCTTC.